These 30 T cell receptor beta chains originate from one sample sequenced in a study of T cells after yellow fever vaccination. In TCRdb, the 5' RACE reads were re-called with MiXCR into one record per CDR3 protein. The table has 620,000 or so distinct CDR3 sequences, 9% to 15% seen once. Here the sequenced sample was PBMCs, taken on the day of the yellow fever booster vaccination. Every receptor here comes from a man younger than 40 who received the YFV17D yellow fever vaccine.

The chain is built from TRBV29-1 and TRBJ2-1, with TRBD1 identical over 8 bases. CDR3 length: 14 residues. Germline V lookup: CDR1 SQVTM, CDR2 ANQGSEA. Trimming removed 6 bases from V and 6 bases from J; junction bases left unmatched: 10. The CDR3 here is CSVAQGAIFNEQFF. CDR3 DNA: TGCAGCGTCGCCCAGGGGGCTATCTTCAATGAGCAGTTCTTC.

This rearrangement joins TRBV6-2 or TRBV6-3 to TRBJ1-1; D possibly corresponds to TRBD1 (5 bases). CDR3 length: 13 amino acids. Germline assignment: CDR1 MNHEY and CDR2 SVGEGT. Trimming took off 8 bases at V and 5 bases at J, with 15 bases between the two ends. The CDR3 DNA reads TGTGCCAGCGAACCGGGACCGGTGACTGAAGCTTTCTTT. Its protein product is CASEPGPVTEAFF.

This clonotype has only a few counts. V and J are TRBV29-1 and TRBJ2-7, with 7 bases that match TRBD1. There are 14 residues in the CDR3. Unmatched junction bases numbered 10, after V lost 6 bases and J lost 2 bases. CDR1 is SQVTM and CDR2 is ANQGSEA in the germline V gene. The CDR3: CSVGPGTATYEQYF. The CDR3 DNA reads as TGCAGCGTCGGGCCTGGGACAGCAACCTACGAGCAGTACTTC.

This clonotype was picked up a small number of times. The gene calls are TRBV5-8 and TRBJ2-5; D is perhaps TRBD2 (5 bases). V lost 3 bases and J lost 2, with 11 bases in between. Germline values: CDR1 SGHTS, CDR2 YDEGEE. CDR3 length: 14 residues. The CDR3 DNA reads TGTGCCAGCAGCTCCAGGACTCGACAAGAGACCCAGTACTTC. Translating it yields CASSSRTRQETQYF.

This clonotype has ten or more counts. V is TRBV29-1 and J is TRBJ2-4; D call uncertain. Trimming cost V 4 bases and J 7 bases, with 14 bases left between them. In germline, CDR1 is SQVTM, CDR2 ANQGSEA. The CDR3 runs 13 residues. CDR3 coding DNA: TGCAGCGTTGTCAACCGTCTTGGGAACATTCAGTACTTC. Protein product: CSVVNRLGNIQYF. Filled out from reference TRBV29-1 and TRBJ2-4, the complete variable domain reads SAVISQKPSRDICQRGTSLTIQCQVDSQVTMMFWYRQQPGQSLTLIATANQGSEATYESGFVIDKFPISRPNLTFSTLTVSNMSPEDSSIYLCSVVNRLGNIQYFGAGTRLSVL.

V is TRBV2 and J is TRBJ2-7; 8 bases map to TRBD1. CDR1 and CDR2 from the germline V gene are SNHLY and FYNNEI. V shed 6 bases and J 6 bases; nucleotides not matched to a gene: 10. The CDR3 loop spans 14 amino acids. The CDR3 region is CASRAGQGSGEQYF. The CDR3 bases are TGTGCCAGCAGGGCAGGACAGGGTTCGGGCGAGCAGTACTTC.

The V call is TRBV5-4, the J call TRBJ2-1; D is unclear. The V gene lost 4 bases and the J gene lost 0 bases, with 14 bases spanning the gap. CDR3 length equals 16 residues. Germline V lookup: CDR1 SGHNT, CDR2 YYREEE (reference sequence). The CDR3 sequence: CASSGVPRSSYNEQFF. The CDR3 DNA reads TGTGCCAGCAGCGGGGTCCCACGTAGCTCCTACAATGAGCAGTTCTTC.

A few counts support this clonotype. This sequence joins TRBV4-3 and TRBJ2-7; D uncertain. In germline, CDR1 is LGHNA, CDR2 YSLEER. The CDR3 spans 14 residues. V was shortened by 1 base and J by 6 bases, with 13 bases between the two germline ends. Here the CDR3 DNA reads TGCGCCAGCAGCCAAGCAAAAAAGTATGGCGAGCAGTACTTC. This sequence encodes CASSQAKKYGEQYF.

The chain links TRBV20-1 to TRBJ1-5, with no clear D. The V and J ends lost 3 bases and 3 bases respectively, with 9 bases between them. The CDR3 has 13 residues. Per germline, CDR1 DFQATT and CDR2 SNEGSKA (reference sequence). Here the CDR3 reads CSARAGINQPQHF. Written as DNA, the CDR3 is TGCAGTGCTAGGGCCGGAATCAATCAGCCCCAGCATTTT.

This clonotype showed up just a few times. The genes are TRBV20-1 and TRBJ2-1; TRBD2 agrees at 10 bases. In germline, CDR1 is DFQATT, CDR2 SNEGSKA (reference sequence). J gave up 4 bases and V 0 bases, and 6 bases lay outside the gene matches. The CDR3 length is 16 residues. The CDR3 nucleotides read TGCAGTGCTAGAGATCCTAGCGGGAGAGATTACAATGAGCAGTTCTTC. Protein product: CSARDPSGRDYNEQFF.

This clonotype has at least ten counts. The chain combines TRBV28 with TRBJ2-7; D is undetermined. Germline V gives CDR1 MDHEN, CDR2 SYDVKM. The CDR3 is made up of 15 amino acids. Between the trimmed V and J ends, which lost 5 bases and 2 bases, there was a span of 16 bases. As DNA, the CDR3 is TGTGCCAGCAGTCGCCCCAGTCTGGGCCCCTACGAGCAGTACTTC. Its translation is CASSRPSLGPYEQYF.

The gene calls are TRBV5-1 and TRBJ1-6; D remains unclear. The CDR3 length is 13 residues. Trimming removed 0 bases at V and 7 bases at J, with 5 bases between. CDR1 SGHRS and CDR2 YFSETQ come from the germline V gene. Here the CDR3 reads CASSLAQNSPLHF. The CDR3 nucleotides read TGCGCCAGCAGCTTGGCTCAGAATTCACCCCTCCACTTT.

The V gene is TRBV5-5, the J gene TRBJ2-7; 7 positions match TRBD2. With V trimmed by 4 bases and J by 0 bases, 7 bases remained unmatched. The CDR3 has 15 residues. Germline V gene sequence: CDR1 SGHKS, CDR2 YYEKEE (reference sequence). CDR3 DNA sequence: TGTGCCAGCAGCCTCACTAGCGCTTTCTCCTACGAGCAGTACTTC. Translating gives CASSLTSAFSYEQYF. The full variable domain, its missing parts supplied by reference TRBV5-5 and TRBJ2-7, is DAGVTQSPTHLIKTRGQQVTLRCSPISGHKSVSWYQQVLGQGPQFIFQYYEKEERGRGNFPDRFSARQFPNYSSELNVNALLLGDSALYLCASSLTSAFSYEQYFGPGTRLTVT.

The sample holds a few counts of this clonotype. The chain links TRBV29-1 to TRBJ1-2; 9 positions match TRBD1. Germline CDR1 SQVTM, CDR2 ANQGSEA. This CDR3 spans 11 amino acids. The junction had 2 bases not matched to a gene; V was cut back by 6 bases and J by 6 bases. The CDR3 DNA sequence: TGCAGCGTACAGGGGGCGGATGGCTACACCTTC. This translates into CSVQGADGYTF. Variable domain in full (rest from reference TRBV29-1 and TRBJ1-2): SAVISQKPSRDICQRGTSLTIQCQVDSQVTMMFWYRQQPGQSLTLIATANQGSEATYESGFVIDKFPISRPNLTFSTLTVSNMSPEDSSIYLCSVQGADGYTFGSGTRLTVV.

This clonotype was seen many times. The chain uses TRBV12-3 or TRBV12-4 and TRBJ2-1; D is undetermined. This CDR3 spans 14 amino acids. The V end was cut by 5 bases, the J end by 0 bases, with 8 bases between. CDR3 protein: CASSPTGSYNEQFF. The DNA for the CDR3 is TGTGCCAGCAGTCCGACGGGCTCCTACAATGAGCAGTTCTTC.

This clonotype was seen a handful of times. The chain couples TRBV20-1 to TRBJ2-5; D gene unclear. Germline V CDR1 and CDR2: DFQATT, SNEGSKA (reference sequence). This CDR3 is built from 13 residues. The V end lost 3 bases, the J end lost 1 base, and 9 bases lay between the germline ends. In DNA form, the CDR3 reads TGCAGTGCTAGTATCGCACCCCAAGAGACCCAGTACTTC. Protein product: CSASIAPQETQYF.

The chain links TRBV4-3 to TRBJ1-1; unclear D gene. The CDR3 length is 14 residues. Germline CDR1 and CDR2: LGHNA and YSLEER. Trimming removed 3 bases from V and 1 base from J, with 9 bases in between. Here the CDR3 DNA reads TGCGCCAGCAGCCAGAGTAGACGGAACACTGAAGCTTTCTTT. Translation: CASSQSRRNTEAFF.

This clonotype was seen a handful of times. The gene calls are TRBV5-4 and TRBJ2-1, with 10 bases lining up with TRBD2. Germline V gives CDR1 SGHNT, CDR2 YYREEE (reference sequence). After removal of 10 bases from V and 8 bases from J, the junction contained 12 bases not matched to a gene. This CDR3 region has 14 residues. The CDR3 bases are TGTGCCGGAGCTAGCGGGAGTAATCCAGATGAGCAGTTCTTC. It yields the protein CAGASGSNPDEQFF.

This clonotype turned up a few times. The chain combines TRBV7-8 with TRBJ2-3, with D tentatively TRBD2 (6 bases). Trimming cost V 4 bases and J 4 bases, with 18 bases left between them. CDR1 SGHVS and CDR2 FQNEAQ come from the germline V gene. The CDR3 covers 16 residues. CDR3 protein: CASSSKEQREPDTQYF. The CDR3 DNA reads TGTGCCAGCAGCTCCAAAGAACAACGGGAGCCAGATACGCAGTATTTT.

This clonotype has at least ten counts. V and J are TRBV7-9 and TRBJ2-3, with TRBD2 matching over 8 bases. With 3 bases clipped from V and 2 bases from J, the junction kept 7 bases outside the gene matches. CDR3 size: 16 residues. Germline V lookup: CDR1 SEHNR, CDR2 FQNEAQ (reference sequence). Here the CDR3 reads CASSFKASGLTDTQYF. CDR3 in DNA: TGTGCCAGCAGCTTTAAGGCTAGCGGGCTCACAGATACGCAGTATTTT.

In nucleotides, the CDR3 is TGCGCCAGCAGCTTGGGAGCGGGGGACGGCACTGAAGCTTTCTTT. Translation: CASSLGAGDGTEAFF. This chain links TRBV5-1 with TRBJ1-1, with D possibly being TRBD1 (5 bases). This CDR3 is built from 15 residues. The germline V gene encodes CDR1 SGHRS and CDR2 YFSETQ. Between the trimmed V and J ends, which lost 0 bases and 4 bases, there was a span of 13 bases. The full variable domain, with the rest looked up from reference TRBV5-1 and TRBJ1-1, is KAGVTQTPRYLIKTRGQQVTLSCSPISGHRSVSWYQQTPGQGLQFLFEYFSETQRNKGNFPGRFSGRQFSNSRSEMNVSTLELGDSALYLCASSLGAGDGTEAFFGQGTRLTVV.

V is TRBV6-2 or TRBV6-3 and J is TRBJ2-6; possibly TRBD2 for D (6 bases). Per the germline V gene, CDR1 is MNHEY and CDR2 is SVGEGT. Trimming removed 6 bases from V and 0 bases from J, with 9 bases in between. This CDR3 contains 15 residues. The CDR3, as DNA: TGTGCCAGCAGATCCGGGGGCTCTGGGGCCAACGTCCTGACTTTC. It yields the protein CASRSGGSGANVLTF.

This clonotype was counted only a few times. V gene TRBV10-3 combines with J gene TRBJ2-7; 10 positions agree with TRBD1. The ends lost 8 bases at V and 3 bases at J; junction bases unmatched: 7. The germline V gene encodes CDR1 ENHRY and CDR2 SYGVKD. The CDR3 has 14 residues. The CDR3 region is CAIGDRGQGYEQYF. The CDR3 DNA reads TGTGCCATCGGAGACAGGGGGCAGGGCTACGAGCAGTACTTC.

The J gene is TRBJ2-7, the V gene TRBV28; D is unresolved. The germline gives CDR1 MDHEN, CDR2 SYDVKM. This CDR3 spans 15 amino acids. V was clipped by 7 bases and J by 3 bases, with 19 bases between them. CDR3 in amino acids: CASTLGYRRHYEQYF. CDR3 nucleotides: TGTGCCAGCACCCTGGGCTATCGCCGCCACTACGAGCAGTACTTC.

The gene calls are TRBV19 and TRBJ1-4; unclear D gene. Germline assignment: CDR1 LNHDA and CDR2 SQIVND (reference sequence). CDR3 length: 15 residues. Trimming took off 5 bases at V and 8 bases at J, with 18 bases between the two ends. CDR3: CASSPHDLPGEKLFF. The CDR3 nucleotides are TGTGCCAGTAGTCCCCACGACCTCCCAGGCGAAAAACTGTTTTTT.

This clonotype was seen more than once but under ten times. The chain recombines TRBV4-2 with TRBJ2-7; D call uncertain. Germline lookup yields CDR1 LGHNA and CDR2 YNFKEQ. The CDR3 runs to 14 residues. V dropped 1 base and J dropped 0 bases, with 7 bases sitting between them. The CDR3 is CASSQGTFSYEQYF. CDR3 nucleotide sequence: TGTGCCAGCAGCCAAGGAACCTTCTCCTACGAGCAGTACTTC.

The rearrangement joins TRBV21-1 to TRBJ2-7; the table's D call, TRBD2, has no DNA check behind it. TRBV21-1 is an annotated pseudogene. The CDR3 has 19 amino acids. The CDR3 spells CASSKEERKEAGGSYEQYF. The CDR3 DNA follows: TGTGCCAGCAGCAAAGAGGAAAGAAAGGAAGCGGGAGGGTCCTACGAGCAGTACTTC.

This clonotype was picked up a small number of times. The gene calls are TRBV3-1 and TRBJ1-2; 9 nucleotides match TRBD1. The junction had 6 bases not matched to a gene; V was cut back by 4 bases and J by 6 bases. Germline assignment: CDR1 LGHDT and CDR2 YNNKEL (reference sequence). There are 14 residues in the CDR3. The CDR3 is CASSPLQGANGYTF. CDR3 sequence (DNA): TGTGCCAGCAGCCCCCTACAGGGGGCTAATGGCTACACCTTC.

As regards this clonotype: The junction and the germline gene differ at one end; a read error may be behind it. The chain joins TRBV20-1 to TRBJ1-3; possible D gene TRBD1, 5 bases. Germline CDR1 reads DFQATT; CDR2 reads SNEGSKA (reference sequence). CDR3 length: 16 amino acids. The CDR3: CCARLTLGPTGNTIYF. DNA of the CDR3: TGCTGTGCTAGATTAACTTTGGGGCCCACTGGAAACACCATATATTTT.

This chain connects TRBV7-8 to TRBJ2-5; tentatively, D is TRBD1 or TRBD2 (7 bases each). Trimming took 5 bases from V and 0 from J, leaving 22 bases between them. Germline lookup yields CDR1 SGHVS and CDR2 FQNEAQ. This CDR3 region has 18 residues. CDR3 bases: TGTGCCAGCAGCATTAGGGAGGGGGCGGGACGGCACCAAGAGACCCAGTACTTC. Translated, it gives CASSIREGAGRHQETQYF.